The 26 T cell receptor beta chains below were found in one sample sequenced in a study of metastatic and nonmetastatic thyroid tumors (TCRdb year 2020). None of the patients had been given any treatment before thyroid surgery. The library was obtained by PCR. Sequencing was carried out with an Illumina HiSeq 4000. TCRdb ran its own pipeline on the public reads, namely fastp trimming at Q25 and MiXCR clone calling, and kept in-frame beta chains. The sample yields some 69,000 clones; around 14% were counted once. More than 6.5% of the sample belongs to the ten largest clones. The sample consisted of blood. Source of these receptors: a male donor with papillary thyroid cancer or a benign thyroid nodule (not recorded which). Some clones in this sample may be carry-over from other donors' samples.

Comments on this clone: A read error may explain this, as a much larger clone is one base away. This CDR3 is also generated by other DNA sequences in the sample. This rearrangement joins TRBV13 to TRBJ2-3; D remains ambiguous. The CDR3 extends over 12 amino acids. Germline V gene data show CDR1 as PRHDT and CDR2 as FYEKMQ (reference sequence). The CDR3 spells CASSLVHATQYF. The CDR3 nucleotides are TGTGCCAGCAGCTTAGTTCATGCTACGCAGTATTTC.

This clone was picked up many times. V gene TRBV28 combines with J gene TRBJ1-5, with 10 bases fitting TRBD1. The V and J ends lost 6 bases and 6 bases, in that order; junction bases with no gene match: 8. Germline CDR1 is MDHEN and CDR2 is SYDVKM. The CDR3 length is 15 residues. In DNA form, the CDR3 reads TGTGCCAGCAGCCGGGGACAGGGGCCGGCTCAGCCCCAGCATTTT. Translation: CASSRGQGPAQPQHF.

The CDR3 loop is CASSQAGTSGIKTQYF. The CDR3 DNA sequence: TGTGCCAGCAGCCAAGCAGGGACTAGCGGGATAAAGACCCAGTACTTC. This rearrangement joins TRBV3-1 to TRBJ2-5, with 13 bases lining up with TRBD2. This CDR3 has 16 residues. The V gene's germline CDR1 is LGHDT and CDR2 YNNKEL (reference sequence). J gave up 6 bases and V 1 base, and 5 bases lay outside the gene matches.

This clone was seen ten or more times. At one of its ends the junction is not consistent with the germline gene, which may arise from a read error. The rearrangement uses TRBV3-1 and TRBJ2-1; TRBD2 aligns across 8 bases. The CDR3 runs 17 residues. Germline CDR1 and CDR2: LGHDT and YNNKEL (reference sequence). In DNA, the CDR3 is TGTGCCAGCAGCCAAGATAAGAGCGGGAGCCTCTACAGTGAGCAGTTCTTC. Residues: CASSQDKSGSLYSEQFF.

This clone was seen a few times. At one boundary the junction diverges from the germline segment, which might be a read error. The DNA for the CDR3 is TGTGCCAGCAGTGAAGAAAATGACGGTAACACTGAATCTTTCTTT. As protein: CASSEENDGNTESFF. J is TRBJ1-1 and V is TRBV6-1; D is undetermined. Looked up from germline, CDR1 is MNHNS and CDR2 is SASEGT. CDR3 size: 15 residues.

This clone was picked up a small number of times. A read error may explain this, as a much larger clone is one base away. Other DNA sequences in the sample encode the same CDR3. The genes are TRBV6-4 and TRBJ2-3; 7 bases line up with TRBD2. The CDR3 length is 19 residues. Losses at the gene ends were 0 bases for V and 0 bases for J; bases not matched to a gene: 12. The germline gives CDR1 MRHNA, CDR2 SNTAGT. The CDR3 DNA follows: TGTGCCAGCAGTGACTCTCATGGGCGGGAGCCCCATAGCACAGATACGCAGTATTTT. It encodes CASSDSHGREPHSTDTQYF.

This clone was detected many times. The chain recombines TRBV6-1 with TRBJ2-7; perhaps TRBD2 as D (5 bases). V was clipped by 3 bases and J by 7 bases, with 16 bases between them. Germline lookup yields CDR1 MNHNS and CDR2 SASEGT. The CDR3 loop spans 14 amino acids. CDR3 DNA sequence: TGTGCCAGCAGTGATAGCGCTGAAGAGTGGGAGCAGTACGTC. It yields the protein CASSDSAEEWEQYV.

This clone was counted at least ten times. This chain links TRBV14 with TRBJ2-7; D possibly corresponds to TRBD2 (6 bases). Germline assignment: CDR1 SGHDN and CDR2 FVKESK. CDR3 length equals 17 residues. Trimming removed 1 base at V and 5 bases at J, with 21 bases between. The CDR3 DNA reads as TGTGCCAGCAGCCAAGGTTACTCGCGGGACGGGAAGGACGAGCAGTACTTC. This encodes CASSQGYSRDGKDEQYF. Supplemented by reference TRBV14 and TRBJ2-7, the full variable domain reads EAGVTQFPSHSVIEKGQTVTLRCDPISGHDNLYWYRRVMGKEIKFLLHFVKESKQDESGMPNNRFLAERTGGTYSTLKVQPAELEDSGVYFCASSQGYSRDGKDEQYFGPGTRLTVT.

This clone occurred many times. The chain is built from TRBV7-9 and TRBJ1-5, with D perhaps matching TRBD1 (5 bases). The CDR3 has 14 residues. V was cut by 3 bases and J by 5 bases, with 11 bases left in between. Per the germline V gene, CDR1 is SEHNR and CDR2 is FQNEAQ (reference sequence). CDR3 bases: TGTGCCAGCAGCTTGGGGGGAGGACATCAGCCCCAGCATTTT. This sequence encodes CASSLGGGHQPQHF.

This clone was counted ten times or more. In the same sample, other DNA sequences code for this CDR3. In DNA form, the CDR3 reads TGCGCCAGCAGCTTATCGGTTAACTATGGCTACACCTTC. Its protein product is CASSLSVNYGYTF. The rearrangement links TRBV5-1 to TRBJ1-2; no clear D gene. The CDR3 totals 13 residues. Per the germline V gene, CDR1 is SGHRS and CDR2 is YFSETQ. The V end was cut by 2 bases, the J end by 1 base, with 6 bases between.

There are many counts of this clone. Other nucleotide sequences from this sample produce the same CDR3. The chain is built from TRBV6-1 and TRBJ2-7; 8 positions agree with TRBD1. This CDR3 is built from 14 residues. CDR1 MNHNS and CDR2 SASEGT come from the germline V gene. V shed 6 bases and J 6 bases; nucleotides not matched to a gene: 10. The CDR3 protein is CASRVNRGKSEQYV. The DNA for the CDR3 is TGTGCCAGCAGAGTTAACAGGGGGAAATCCGAGCAGTACGTC.

This clone was found many times. The V gene is TRBV20-1, the J gene TRBJ2-1; 9 nucleotides match TRBD2. The germline V gene has CDR1 DFQATT and CDR2 SNEGSKA (reference sequence). This CDR3 has 13 amino acids. Germline trimming cut 6 bases from V and 3 bases from J; bases unmatched to any gene: 3. In DNA, the CDR3 is TGCAGTGCCCAGACTAGCGGCTACAATGAGCAGTTCTTC. Amino acids: CSAQTSGYNEQFF.

For this clone: The junction departs from the called germline gene at one end, perhaps through a read error. This chain links TRBV20-1 with TRBJ2-1; 15 nucleotides align to TRBD2. Germline CDR1 DFQATT, CDR2 SNEGSKA (reference sequence). The CDR3 is 16 amino acids. The CDR3 loop is CSAGTSGRSGLNEQFF. CDR3 nucleotides: TGTAGTGCAGGGACTAGCGGGAGGTCCGGTTTAAATGAGCAGTTCTTC.

This clone was detected many times. CDR3 coding DNA: TGTGCCAGTAGTACTCAAACCCCGGGACTAGCAACCGGGGCCAACGTCCTGACTTTC. It is translated as CASSTQTPGLATGANVLTF. The chain has TRBV19 and TRBJ2-6, with 9 bases that match TRBD2. This CDR3 is built from 19 residues. Germline-derived CDR1 and CDR2 are LNHDA and SQIVND (reference sequence). V was clipped by 4 bases and J by 4 bases; unmatched bases: 14. The variable domain in full, completed from reference TRBV19 and TRBJ2-6, reads DGGITQSPKYLFRKEGQNVTLSCEQNLNHDAMYWYRQDPGQGLRLIYYSQIVNDFQKGDIAEGYSVSREKKESFPLTVTSAQKNPTAFYLCASSTQTPGLATGANVLTFGAGSRLTVL.

This clone was seen repeatedly, ten times or more. The gene calls are TRBV30 and TRBJ1-5; 9 nucleotides match TRBD1. The V gene end was trimmed by 2 bases and the J gene end by 3 bases; junction bases not matched to a gene: 5. The CDR3 covers 15 residues. Germline CDR1 and CDR2: GTSNPN and SVGIG (reference sequence). The CDR3 sequence: CAWSYGTGFNQPQHF. In DNA, the CDR3 is TGTGCCTGGAGTTACGGGACAGGGTTCAATCAGCCCCAGCATTTT.

This clone has at least ten counts. V is TRBV6-1 and J is TRBJ2-1; 12 nucleotides align to TRBD1. With 5 bases clipped from V and 3 bases from J, the junction kept 5 bases outside the gene matches. In germline, CDR1 is MNHNS, CDR2 SASEGT. This CDR3 is 16 amino acids long. This chain's CDR3 is CASSRGTGGFYNEQFF. The DNA of the CDR3 is TGTGCCAGCAGTAGAGGGACAGGGGGCTTCTACAATGAGCAGTTCTTC.

This clone has only a few counts. A much more abundant neighbour one base away suggests this may be a read error. This chain links TRBV29-1 with TRBJ2-7; maybe TRBD2 (5 bases). V shed 6 bases and J shed 2 bases, with 17 bases lying between them. CDR1 is SQVTM, CDR2 ANQGSEA, per germline. This CDR3 spans 14 amino acids. As DNA, the CDR3 is TGCAGCGTCCCCTCACCAGCGGTCGCCTACGAGCAGTACTTC. It encodes CSVPSPAVAYEQYF.

V gene TRBV2 combines with J gene TRBJ2-7; TRBD2 is a possible D gene (5 bases). Germline CDR1 is SNHLY and CDR2 is FYNNEI. V was cut by 6 bases and J by 7 bases, with 16 bases left in between. The CDR3 is made up of 13 amino acids. CDR3 DNA sequence: TGTGCCAGCAGGGACCTTGGTACGGGGGAGCAGTACTTC. The encoded protein is CASRDLGTGEQYF.

This clone was observed a handful of times. The J gene is TRBJ2-7, the V gene TRBV9, with TRBD2 identical over 10 bases. V shed 3 bases, J shed 2 bases, and the junction held 26 bases outside the gene matches. This CDR3 is built from 22 residues. The germline V gene encodes CDR1 SGDLS and CDR2 YYNGEE. The CDR3 region has the DNA TGTGCCAGCAGCGACACACCGACAGGGTCCTATGGAAGCGGGAGGGTCCCCTACGAGCAGTACGTC. Amino acid sequence: CASSDTPTGSYGSGRVPYEQYV.

This clone occurred many times. The V and J genes are TRBV9 and TRBJ1-1; D not certain. The ends were cut back, 4 bases at V and 4 bases at J, with 17 bases in the middle. CDR1 is SGDLS, CDR2 YYNGEE, per germline. The CDR3 covers 15 residues. DNA for the CDR3: TGTGCCAGCAGCCCGCCCAAGGGCGAGGGCACTGAAGCTTTCTTT. Protein: CASSPPKGEGTEAFF.

This clone was counted many times. The rearrangement uses TRBV6-2 or TRBV6-3 and TRBJ2-2, with 14 nucleotides matching TRBD2. The CDR3 covers 18 residues. The V gene end was trimmed by 5 bases and the J gene end by 2 bases; junction bases not matched to a gene: 7. Germline-derived CDR1 and CDR2 are MNHEY and SVGEGT. The CDR3 coding sequence is TGTGCCAGCAGTACCGGGACTAGCGGGAGTTTCAACACCGGGGAGCTGTTTTTT. Protein product: CASSTGTSGSFNTGELFF.

This clone came up many times. The rearrangement links TRBV12-3 or TRBV12-4 to TRBJ1-3; 8 bases map to TRBD1. The ends lost 3 bases at V and 0 bases at J; junction bases unmatched: 1. The CDR3 runs to 15 residues. The CDR3 loop reads CASSLDRDSGNTIYF. The CDR3 bases are TGTGCCAGCAGTTTGGACAGGGACTCTGGAAACACCATATATTTT.

Worth noting for this clone: A much more abundant neighbour one base away suggests this may be a read error. V usage is TRBV15 and J usage is TRBJ2-5; D call uncertain. Between the trimmed V and J ends, which lost 2 bases and 8 bases, there was a span of 12 bases. Germline V gives CDR1 LNHNV, CDR2 YYDKDF (reference sequence). CDR3 length equals 13 residues. The DNA for the CDR3 is TGTGCCACCAGCAGAACGGAACGAGATACCCAGTACTTC. It codes for CATSRTERDTQYF.

This clone was observed at least ten times. The V gene is TRBV29-1, the J gene TRBJ2-5; D unclear. V gave up 5 bases and J gave up 3 bases, with 10 bases separating them. The CDR3 loop spans 12 amino acids. Germline V gene sequence: CDR1 SQVTM, CDR2 ANQGSEA. CDR3 nucleotides: TGCAGCGTTTGGACGGCTGAAGAGACCCAGTACTTC. This codes for CSVWTAEETQYF.

On this clone itself: A read error may explain this, as a much larger clone is one base away. The chain joins TRBV2 to TRBJ2-4, with 7 bases that match TRBD1. Germline CDR1 is SNHLY and CDR2 is FYNNEI. The CDR3 sequence is 16 residues long. With V trimmed by 6 bases and J by 2 bases, 10 bases remained unmatched. CDR3 nucleotide sequence: TGTGCCAGCAGAGCTAAGACAGGGACAACCAAAAACATTCAGTACTTC. This translates into CASRAKTGTTKNIQYF.

This clone was seen a few times. This may be a read error, as it is one base from a much larger clone. The sample contains more than one DNA sequence encoding this CDR3. The rearrangement uses TRBV6-1 and TRBJ1-2; D possibly corresponds to TRBD1 (5 bases). Trimming left V 4 bases short and J 5 bases short, with 17 bases between. The CDR3 covers 15 residues. Germline loops: CDR1 MNHNS, CDR2 SASEGT. The CDR3 sequence: CASSGAPGAGYGYTF. CDR3 coding DNA: TGTGCCAGCAGTGGAGCGCCTGGGGCGGGATATGGCTACACCTTC.